This T cell receptor beta chain was recovered during a study of OX40 agonist ivuxolimab in advanced cancers. The wider study: Ivuxolimab, an agonist antibody against OX40 (CD134), was given to patients.

There are 16 residues in the CDR3. V was shortened by 4 bases and J by 3 bases, with 18 bases between the two germline ends. Germline lookup yields CDR1 LNHDA and CDR2 SQIVND (reference sequence). Study observations and caveats: At 0.1 to 3.0 mg/kg, CD4+ and CD8+ blood T cells expanded clonally by week 6.

Repertoires were generated with immunoSEQ multiplex PCR, while TCRdb's copy carries only in-frame clones and drops some. The table records under 25,000 clones, roughly 78% of them present only once. With regard to this clone: The antigen remains unidentified.

This chain uses TRBV19 with TRBJ1-1; D is unresolved. The sequence came from an adult with an advanced solid tumor such as melanoma, head and neck, liver or kidney cancer. Material: CD4+ or CD8+ T cells sorted from blood, obtained in a trial of the OX40 agonist ivuxolimab. The CDR3, as DNA: TGTGCCAGTAGTACCAGCGGAGGTGGGTGGGACACTGAAGCTTTCTTT. It yields the protein CASSTSGGGWDTEAFF.